This T cell receptor (beta chain) was identified in a study of blood T cell repertoires in COVID-19. The CDR3 covers 14 residues. V lost 3 bases to trimming and J lost 4 bases, with 9 bases between them. Germline assignment: CDR1 SGHNT and CDR2 YENEEA. The repertoire was sequenced with immunoSEQ multiplex PCR; TCRdb's copy has only in-frame clones and lacks some. The table shows 250,000 to 300,000 clones, with around 89% occurring only once. The gene calls are TRBV11-3 and TRBJ2-2; TRBD1 is a possible D gene (5 bases). Sequenced material: peripheral blood. This receptor was taken from a man aged 40-49 years with acute or convalescent COVID-19. The CDR3 bases are TGTGCCAGCAGCTTGGGGCAGGTCACCGGGGAGCTGTTTTTT. Protein product: CASSLGQVTGELFF. Supplemented by reference TRBV11-3 and TRBJ2-2, the full variable domain reads EAGVVQSPRYKIIEKKQPVAFWCNPISGHNTLYWYLQNLGQGPELLIRYENEEAVDDSQLPKDRFSAERLKGVDSTLKIQPAELGDSAVYLCASSLGQVTGELFFGEGSRLTVL.